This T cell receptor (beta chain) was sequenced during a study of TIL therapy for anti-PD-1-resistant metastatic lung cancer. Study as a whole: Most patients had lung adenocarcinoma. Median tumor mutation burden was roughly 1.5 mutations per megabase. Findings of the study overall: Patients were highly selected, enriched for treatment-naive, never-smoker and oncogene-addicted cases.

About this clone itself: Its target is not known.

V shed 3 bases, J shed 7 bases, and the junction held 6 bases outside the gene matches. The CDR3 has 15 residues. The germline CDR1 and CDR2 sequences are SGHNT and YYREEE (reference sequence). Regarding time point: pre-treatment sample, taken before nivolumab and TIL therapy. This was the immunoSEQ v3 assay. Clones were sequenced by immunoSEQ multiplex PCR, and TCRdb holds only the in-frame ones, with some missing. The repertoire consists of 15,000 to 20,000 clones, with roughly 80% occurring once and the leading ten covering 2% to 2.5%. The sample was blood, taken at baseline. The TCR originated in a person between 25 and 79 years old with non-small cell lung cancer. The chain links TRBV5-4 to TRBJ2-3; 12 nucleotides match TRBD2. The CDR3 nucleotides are TGTGCCAGCAGCTCCGGACTAGCGGGGACGAATACGCAGTATTTT. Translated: CASSSGLAGTNTQYF.